The rows below give T cell receptor beta chains drawn from one sample of a study of response to subunit inactivated influenza vaccine. TCRdb reprocessed the RT-PCR reads with MiXCR, giving one entry per CDR3 protein. The repertoire holds about 480,000 distinct CDR3 sequences, with roughly 13% as singletons. The sequences come from PBMCs from blood, collected more than 35 days after vaccination. The source is a man between 50 and 59 years old who received an inactivated influenza vaccine. The conserved cysteine and the conserved F or W are not part of the CDR3 here. A row's size may be missing; if present it is once, few, many or a size class.

J gene,clone size,V gene,CDR3 protein
TRBJ1-5,-,TRBV3-1,ASSQGSYQPQH
TRBJ2-1,-,TRBV3-1,ASSHALATSYNEQF
TRBJ2-7,-,TRBV12-3/TRBV12-4,ASSLPTMGEQY
TRBJ1-6,-,TRBV4-3,ASSPTDSYNSPLH
TRBJ2-7,-,TRBV20-1,SARVRDYEQY
TRBJ2-4,few,TRBV29-1,SVVGTGQNIQY
TRBJ2-1,few,TRBV11-2,ASSSRGGRFGGNEQF
TRBJ2-1,-,TRBV20-1,SARDSNRLAGVGNEQF
TRBJ2-3,few,TRBV4-1,ASSQDLFQTSTDTQY
TRBJ1-5,-,TRBV2,ASSETGQYLQEVGRSSNQPQH
TRBJ2-6,few,TRBV6-2/TRBV6-3,ASSYSAGRGGANVLT
TRBJ2-7,-,TRBV6-2/TRBV6-3,ASHQAPSEQY
TRBJ2-2,-,TRBV11-2,ASSSQGFSGELF
TRBJ1-1,-,TRBV6-5,ASSYSPLQGDMNTEAF
TRBJ2-5,-,TRBV6-1,ASSEGGAQTQY
TRBJ2-2,few,TRBV4-2,ASSQIYQNTGELF
TRBJ2-1,-,TRBV29-1,SAGIKHEQF
TRBJ2-1,-,TRBV5-5,ASSLGLANNEQF
TRBJ1-4,-,TRBV7-9,ASRSAGFNEKLF
TRBJ2-2,many,TRBV9,ASSPRIGIGELF
TRBJ1-2,-,TRBV30,AWSIGGGYT
TRBJ2-7,-,TRBV20-1,SPYNTGISYEQY
TRBJ1-2,-,TRBV20-1,SATGTGGYGYT
TRBJ1-2,few,TRBV7-9,ASSFEHAENGYT
TRBJ1-5,few,TRBV20-1,SANRGHSNQPQH
TRBJ2-3,-,TRBV6-1,ASSPSNSRDPQY
TRBJ2-2,-,TRBV12-3/TRBV12-4,ASSQDRGVTGELF
TRBJ2-7,few,TRBV24-1,ATRDRDRSGEQY
TRBJ2-7,few,TRBV7-2,ASSSTNPPYEQY
TRBJ2-7,-,TRBV7-2,ASSPGTGWIYEQY
TRBJ2-1,many,TRBV12-3/TRBV12-4,ASSLMQRGGAEQF
TRBJ1-2,many,TRBV4-1,ASSRETGSGSSIFYGYT
TRBJ2-1,-,TRBV3-1,ASSDTRDSAVNEQF
TRBJ2-4,many,TRBV20-1,SARVLDTPRKNIQY
TRBJ2-3,many,TRBV9,ASSVGAGGWPDTQY
TRBJ2-1,few,TRBV5-1,ASSWAVGSYNEQF
TRBJ2-7,few,TRBV29-1,SVSLAGEQY
TRBJ2-1,-,TRBV12-3/TRBV12-4,ASSLASWEDEQF
TRBJ2-7,-,TRBV7-8,ASSKDGYEQY
TRBJ2-5,few,TRBV20-1,SALGGAETQY
TRBJ1-6,-,TRBV11-1,ASSFTGQRDPLH
TRBJ1-2,few,TRBV12-3/TRBV12-4,ASSPTGRPMGYT
TRBJ2-5,few,TRBV18,ASSPKPWQRPSQETQY
TRBJ2-2,many,TRBV6-4,ASRRDSMNTGELF
TRBJ1-4,-,TRBV5-1,ASSLGGNTNEKLF
TRBJ1-1,-,TRBV7-2,ASTLLGTEMNTEAF
TRBJ2-2,many,TRBV7-6,ASSTHTGELF
TRBJ1-5,-,TRBV20-1,SASGSMVRPKRPQH
TRBJ1-3,-,TRBV7-9,ASSKGQLSGNTIY
TRBJ2-1,many,TRBV28,ASRGSSYNEQF
TRBJ2-1,many,TRBV12-3/TRBV12-4,ASSSQGSGF
TRBJ1-2,few,TRBV25-1,ASSERHWGKAYGYT
TRBJ2-6,few,TRBV5-1,ASSPGPSRGSGANVLT
TRBJ2-1,few,TRBV12-3/TRBV12-4,ASSFYSDNEQF